Below, 21 T cell receptor beta chains from the same sample are listed, as sequenced in a study of OX40 agonist ivuxolimab in advanced cancers. Repertoires were generated with immunoSEQ multiplex PCR, while TCRdb's copy carries only in-frame clones and drops some. In the table there are 13,000 to 15,000 clones, approximately 80% of which are singletons. Material: CD4+ or CD8+ T cells sorted from blood, obtained in a trial of the OX40 agonist ivuxolimab. Every receptor here comes from an adult with an advanced solid tumor such as melanoma, head and neck, liver or kidney cancer.

This chain links TRBV11-2 with TRBJ1-1, with D possibly being TRBD1 (6 bases). The CDR3 is 15 residues long. Trimming stripped 5 bases from V and 4 bases from J, with 17 bases between. Germline V gene lookup returns CDR1 SGHAT and CDR2 FQNNGV. DNA of the CDR3: TGTGCCAGCAGCCCTCGGGGGCAGGGTAGCACTGAAGCTTTCTTT. Translation: CASSPRGQGSTEAFF.

The rearrangement uses TRBV2 and TRBJ1-2; D possibly corresponds to TRBD1 (5 bases). Trimming stripped 10 bases from V and 6 bases from J, with 12 bases between. This CDR3 contains 11 residues. From germline, CDR1 is SNHLY and CDR2 FYNNEI. This CDR3 reads CAIQGRNGYTF. The CDR3 region has the DNA TGTGCCATTCAGGGTAGGAATGGCTACACCTTC.

CDR3 amino acids: CSVEDRRAAQYF. The CDR3 bases are TGCAGCGTTGAAGACCGCAGGGCTGCGCAGTATTTT. The V and J genes are TRBV29-1 and TRBJ2-3; D possibly corresponds to TRBD1 (5 bases). The CDR3 totals 12 residues. Between the trimmed V and J ends, which lost 0 bases and 10 bases, there was a span of 11 bases. Per germline, CDR1 SQVTM and CDR2 ANQGSEA.

This clone showed up just once. V and J are TRBV7-2 and TRBJ2-7; unclear D gene. Germline V gene lookup returns CDR1 SGHTA and CDR2 FQGNSA. The CDR3 consists of 16 residues. V dropped 1 base and J dropped 2 bases, with 15 bases sitting between them. The CDR3, as DNA: TGTGCCAGCAGCTTAGATCCCAATACAGCCACCTACGAGCAGTACTTC. This translates into CASSLDPNTATYEQYF.

This clone was found a few times. V is TRBV6-1 and J is TRBJ2-4; TRBD1 might be the D (5 bases). The ends were cut back, 1 base at V and 5 bases at J, with 12 bases in the middle. This CDR3 is 15 amino acids long. The germline CDR1 and CDR2 sequences are MNHNS and SASEGT. CDR3 bases: TGTGCCAGCAGTGAAGACCGGGTCAGGGAAAACATTCAGTACTTC. It encodes CASSEDRVRENIQYF.

This clone has just a few counts. The genes are TRBV7-8 and TRBJ2-3; D is possibly TRBD2 (5 bases). The V and J ends lost 2 bases and 0 bases respectively, with 9 bases between them. Germline values: CDR1 SGHVS, CDR2 FQNEAQ. The CDR3 loop spans 15 amino acids. In DNA, the CDR3 is TGTGCCAGCAGCTTACGGGATAGTAGCACAGATACGCAGTATTTT. Encoded protein: CASSLRDSSTDTQYF.

V and J are TRBV5-4 and TRBJ2-1; D is perhaps TRBD1 or TRBD2 (5 bases each). V was cut by 2 bases and J by 0 bases, with 12 bases left in between. The germline CDR1 and CDR2 sequences are SGHNT and YYREEE (reference sequence). The CDR3 extends over 16 amino acids. In nucleotides, the CDR3 is TGTGCCAGCAGCTTAGGGACCCCGAGCTCCTACAATGAGCAGTTCTTC. It yields the protein CASSLGTPSSYNEQFF.

The chain joins TRBV9 to TRBJ1-5; D not resolved. The CDR3 spans 14 residues. With 1 base removed from V and 6 bases from J, the gap between germline ends came to 11 bases. Germline V gene data show CDR1 as SGDLS and CDR2 as YYNGEE. The CDR3 protein is CASSVWGSGQPQHF. In nucleotides, the CDR3 is TGTGCCAGCAGCGTATGGGGATCTGGTCAGCCCCAGCATTTT.

V is TRBV7-2 and J is TRBJ2-1; maybe TRBD2 (6 bases). Per germline, CDR1 SGHTA and CDR2 FQGNSA. This CDR3 has 12 amino acids. V lost 4 bases to trimming and J lost 9 bases, with 10 bases between them. In DNA, the CDR3 is TGTGCCAGCAGCTCGGGACTCGGTGAGCAGTTCTTC. Translation: CASSSGLGEQFF. Together with reference TRBV7-2 and TRBJ2-1, the CDR3 gives the full variable domain: GAGVSQSPSNKVTEKGKDVELRCDPISGHTALYWYRQSLGQGLEFLIYFQGNSAPDKSGLPSDRFSAERTGGSVSTLTIQRTQQEDSAVYLCASSSGLGEQFFGPGTRLTVL.

The chain has TRBV9 and TRBJ2-1; D call uncertain. The germline CDR1 and CDR2 sequences are SGDLS and YYNGEE. The CDR3 spans 15 residues. Trimming took off 0 bases at V and 4 bases at J, with 11 bases between the two ends. Written as DNA, the CDR3 is TGTGCCAGCAGCGTAGCTGAGGCCCATTACAATGAGCAGTTCTTC. Its translation: CASSVAEAHYNEQFF.

The sample holds one count of this clone. J is TRBJ2-5 and V is TRBV9, with TRBD2 matching over 11 bases. The trim removed 3 bases at V and 4 bases at J, leaving 8 bases unmatched. The CDR3 has 16 amino acids. Germline CDR1 and CDR2: SGDLS and YYNGEE. The CDR3 DNA reads TGTGCCAGCAGCGACGGGACTAGCGGAGGGGGAGAGACCCAGTACTTC. It translates to CASSDGTSGGGETQYF.

This rearrangement joins TRBV6-5 to TRBJ1-4, with D maybe TRBD1 (6 bases). This CDR3 comprises 15 residues. V was cut by 5 bases and J by 8 bases, with 18 bases left in between. Germline CDR1 MNHEY, CDR2 SVGAGI. This CDR3 is CASSPTGTFGEKLFF. The CDR3 DNA reads as TGTGCCAGCAGTCCAACAGGGACCTTCGGGGAAAAACTGTTTTTT.

A few counts support this clone. The gene calls are TRBV4-1 and TRBJ1-2, with TRBD1 matching over 7 bases. V was pared by 4 bases and J by 3 bases, with 11 bases of the junction left unmatched. Per the germline V gene, CDR1 is MGHRA and CDR2 is YSYEKL. The CDR3 spans 16 residues. The CDR3 is CASSLTTQGGDYGYTF. DNA for the CDR3: TGCGCCAGCAGCCTAACTACGCAGGGGGGTGACTATGGCTACACCTTC.

CDR3 protein: CASSSTSYEQYF. The CDR3 DNA is TGTGCCAGCAGCTCGACGTCCTACGAGCAGTACTTC. This chain links TRBV12-2 with TRBJ2-7. TRBV12-2 is a recognized pseudogene. This CDR3 is 12 amino acids long.

Relative to its sample, this clone is large. This chain joins TRBV9 and TRBJ1-1; possibly TRBD1 for D (5 bases). V dropped 4 bases and J dropped 4 bases, with 14 bases sitting between them. Germline V gene sequence: CDR1 SGDLS, CDR2 YYNGEE. This CDR3 region has 14 residues. The CDR3 region is CASSSRGGSTEAFF. The CDR3 DNA is TGTGCCAGCAGCTCCCGGGGGGGGAGCACTGAAGCTTTCTTT.

Here the CDR3 DNA reads TGTGCCAGCAGCTTAACGGGGCGACACCTGACTTTC. Protein product: CASSLTGRHLTF. The chain is built from TRBV7-9 and TRBJ2-6; D may correspond to TRBD1 or TRBD2 (5 bases each). This CDR3 is built from 12 residues. V lost 2 bases, J lost 15 bases, and 11 bases lay in between. Germline CDR1 is SEHNR and CDR2 is FQNEAQ (reference sequence). Combining the CDR3 with reference TRBV7-9 and TRBJ2-6 gives the whole variable domain DTGVSQNPRHKITKRGQNVTFRCDPISEHNRLYWYRQTLGQGPEFLTYFQNEAQLEKSRLLSDRFSAERPKGSFSTLEIQRTEQGDSAMYLCASSLTGRHLTFGAGSRLTVL.

This clone ranks as large. The V call is TRBV10-1, the J call TRBJ2-7, with D maybe TRBD2 (6 bases). This CDR3 comprises 14 residues. Trimming removed 0 bases from V and 5 bases from J, with 11 bases in between. Germline V gives CDR1 WNHNN, CDR2 SYGVQD (reference sequence). CDR3 amino acids: CASSESGSGDEQYF. As DNA, the CDR3 is TGCGCCAGCAGTGAGTCGGGTAGCGGAGACGAGCAGTACTTC.

The chain recombines TRBV11-3 with TRBJ2-7; 11 nucleotides line up with TRBD2. This CDR3 contains 13 residues. Unmatched junction bases numbered 4, after V lost 8 bases and J lost 4 bases. Germline CDR1 is SGHNT and CDR2 is YENEEA. The CDR3 here is CASLASGRYEQYF. As DNA, the CDR3 is TGTGCCAGCCTGGCTAGCGGGAGGTACGAGCAGTACTTC.

V and J are TRBV19 and TRBJ2-7; the D is unclear. Trimming stripped 2 bases from V and 4 bases from J, with 12 bases between. In germline, CDR1 is LNHDA, CDR2 SQIVND (reference sequence). CDR3 size: 14 residues. The CDR3 is CASSIPGLEYEQYF. The CDR3 region has the DNA TGTGCCAGTAGTATACCGGGTTTGGAATACGAGCAGTACTTC.

The chain couples TRBV11-3 to TRBJ2-7, with TRBD2 identical over 14 bases. Unmatched junction bases numbered 2, after V lost 5 bases and J lost 2 bases. Germline V gene sequence: CDR1 SGHNT, CDR2 YENEEA. This CDR3 has 15 residues. CDR3 region: CASSGGLAGAYEQYF. CDR3 coding DNA: TGTGCCAGCAGCGGGGGACTAGCGGGAGCCTACGAGCAGTACTTC.

This clone was seen a single time. This chain links TRBV6-5 with TRBJ2-1; no definite D call. This CDR3 has 13 residues. The germline gives CDR1 MNHEY, CDR2 SVGAGI. Deletions cut 2 bases from V and 5 bases from J, with 7 bases between. The CDR3 nucleotides read TGTGCCAGCAGTTACCGGACCCACAATGAGCAGTTCTTC. It codes for CASSYRTHNEQFF.